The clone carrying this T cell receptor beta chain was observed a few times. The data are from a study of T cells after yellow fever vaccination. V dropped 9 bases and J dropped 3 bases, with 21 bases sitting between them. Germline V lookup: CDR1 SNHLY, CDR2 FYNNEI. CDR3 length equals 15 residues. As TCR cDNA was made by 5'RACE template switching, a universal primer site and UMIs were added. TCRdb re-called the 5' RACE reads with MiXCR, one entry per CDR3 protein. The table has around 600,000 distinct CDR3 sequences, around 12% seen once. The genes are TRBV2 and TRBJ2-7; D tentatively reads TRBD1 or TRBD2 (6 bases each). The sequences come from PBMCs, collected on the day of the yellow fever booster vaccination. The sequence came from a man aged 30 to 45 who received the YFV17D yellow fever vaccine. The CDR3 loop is CARSPAGQGSYEQYF. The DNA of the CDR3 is TGTGCCAGATCCCCCGCGGGGCAGGGGAGCTACGAGCAGTACTTC.